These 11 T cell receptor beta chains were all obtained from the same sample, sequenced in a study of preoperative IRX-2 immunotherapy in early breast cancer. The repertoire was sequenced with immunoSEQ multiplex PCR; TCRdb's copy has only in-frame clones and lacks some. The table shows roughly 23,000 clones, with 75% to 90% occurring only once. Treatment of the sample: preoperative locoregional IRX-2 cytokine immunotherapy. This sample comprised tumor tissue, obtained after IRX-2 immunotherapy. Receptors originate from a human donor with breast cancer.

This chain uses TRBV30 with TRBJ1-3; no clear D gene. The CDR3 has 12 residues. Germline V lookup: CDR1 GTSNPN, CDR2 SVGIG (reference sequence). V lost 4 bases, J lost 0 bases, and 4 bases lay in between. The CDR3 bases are TGTGCCTGGACAAACTCTGGAAACACCATATATTTT. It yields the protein CAWTNSGNTIYF.

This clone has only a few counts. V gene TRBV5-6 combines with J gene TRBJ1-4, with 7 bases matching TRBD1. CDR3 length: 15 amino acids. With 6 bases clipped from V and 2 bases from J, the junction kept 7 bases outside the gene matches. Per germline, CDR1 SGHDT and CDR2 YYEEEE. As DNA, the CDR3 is TGTGCCAGCACCGAAACAGGGGTTACTAATGAAAAACTGTTTTTT. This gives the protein CASTETGVTNEKLFF.

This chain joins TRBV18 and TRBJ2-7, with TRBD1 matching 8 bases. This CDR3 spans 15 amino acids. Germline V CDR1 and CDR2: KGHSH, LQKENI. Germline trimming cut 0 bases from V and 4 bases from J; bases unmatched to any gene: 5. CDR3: CASSPPGRGQYEQYF. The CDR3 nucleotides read TGTGCCAGCTCACCACCGGGCAGGGGGCAGTACGAGCAGTACTTC. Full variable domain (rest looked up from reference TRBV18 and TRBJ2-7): NAGVMQNPRHLVRRRGQEARLRCSPMKGHSHVYWYRQLPEEGLKFMVYLQKENIIDESGMPKERFSAEFPKEGPSILRIQQVVRGDSAAYFCASSPPGRGQYEQYFGPGTRLTVT.

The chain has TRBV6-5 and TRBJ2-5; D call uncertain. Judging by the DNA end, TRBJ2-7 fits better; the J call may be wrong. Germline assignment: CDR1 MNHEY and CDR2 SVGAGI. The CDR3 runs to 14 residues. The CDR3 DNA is TGTGCCAGCAGTCCTGGGCCCGGCTCCTACGAGCAGTACTTC. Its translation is CASSPGPGSYEQYF.

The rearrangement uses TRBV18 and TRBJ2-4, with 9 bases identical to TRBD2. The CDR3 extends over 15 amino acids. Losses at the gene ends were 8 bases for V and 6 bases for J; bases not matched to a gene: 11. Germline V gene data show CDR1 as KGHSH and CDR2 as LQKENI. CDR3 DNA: TGTGCCAGCCATCTGGATAGCGGGAGCGTAAACATTCAGTACTTC. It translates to CASHLDSGSVNIQYF.

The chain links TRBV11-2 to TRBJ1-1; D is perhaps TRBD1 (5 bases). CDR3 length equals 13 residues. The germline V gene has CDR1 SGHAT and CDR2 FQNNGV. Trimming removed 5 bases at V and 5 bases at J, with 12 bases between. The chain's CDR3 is CASSLRVETEAFF. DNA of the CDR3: TGTGCCAGCAGCCTCAGGGTGGAAACTGAAGCTTTCTTT.

CDR3 region: CASSYTQGSWEQYF. Here the CDR3 DNA reads TGTGCCAGCAGTTACACTCAGGGGTCGTGGGAGCAGTACTTC. V usage is TRBV6-5 and J usage is TRBJ2-7; D perhaps matches TRBD1 (6 bases). From germline, CDR1 is MNHEY and CDR2 SVGAGI. This CDR3 region has 14 residues. V lost 2 bases and J lost 7, with 15 bases in between.

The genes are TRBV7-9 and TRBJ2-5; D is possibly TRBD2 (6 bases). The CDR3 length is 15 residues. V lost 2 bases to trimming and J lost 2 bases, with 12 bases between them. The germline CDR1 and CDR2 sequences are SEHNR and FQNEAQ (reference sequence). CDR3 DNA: TGTGCCAGCAGCTTAATCGGGGGTGGGCAAGAGACCCAGTACTTC. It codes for CASSLIGGGQETQYF.

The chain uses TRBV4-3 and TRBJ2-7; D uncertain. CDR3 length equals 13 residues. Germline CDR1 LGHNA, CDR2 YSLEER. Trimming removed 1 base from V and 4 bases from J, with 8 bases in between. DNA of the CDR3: TGCGCCAGCAGCCAAGGTTGGGGTTACGAGCAGTACTTC. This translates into CASSQGWGYEQYF.

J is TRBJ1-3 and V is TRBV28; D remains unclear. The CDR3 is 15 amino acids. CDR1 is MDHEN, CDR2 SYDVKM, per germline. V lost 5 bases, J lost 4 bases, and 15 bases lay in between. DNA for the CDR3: TGTGCCAGCAGTCTGCAGGTGGTTATCGGAAACACCATATATTTT. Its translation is CASSLQVVIGNTIYF.

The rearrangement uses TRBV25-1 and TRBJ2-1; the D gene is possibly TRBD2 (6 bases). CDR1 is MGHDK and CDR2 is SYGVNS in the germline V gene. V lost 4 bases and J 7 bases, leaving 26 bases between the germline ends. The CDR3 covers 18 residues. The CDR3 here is CASSVGGELTRRANEQFF. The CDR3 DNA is TGTGCCAGCAGTGTTGGGGGAGAATTGACACGGAGGGCGAATGAGCAGTTCTTC.